These 8 T cell receptor beta chains were sequenced from one sample in a study of brain metastases from non-small cell lung cancer. Data came from immunoSEQ multiplex PCR; TCRdb stores just in-frame clones and leaves some out. The table includes some 2,000 clones, around four fifths detected once. Source material: tumor-adjacent normal tissue. The receptors were sampled from a donor aged 40 or over with non-small cell lung cancer.

CDR3 residues: CASSYGSKGYGYTF. The CDR3 coding sequence is TGTGCCAGCAGTTACGGCTCTAAGGGTTATGGCTACACCTTC. V gene TRBV6-5 combines with J gene TRBJ1-2; D gene uncertain. CDR3 length: 14 amino acids. CDR1 is MNHEY and CDR2 is SVGAGI in the germline V gene. V gave up 2 bases and J gave up 5 bases, with 12 bases separating them.

V gene TRBV30 combines with J gene TRBJ1-2; 8 bases line up with TRBD1. The V gene end was trimmed by 6 bases and the J gene end by 2 bases; junction bases not matched to a gene: 2. There are 12 residues in the CDR3. CDR1 is GTSNPN and CDR2 is SVGIG in the germline V gene (reference sequence). The CDR3 region has the DNA TGTGCCTGTGGACAGGGAAACTATGGCTACACCTTC. Its protein is CACGQGNYGYTF.

The J gene is TRBJ2-1, the V gene TRBV6-6; 7 bases map to TRBD1. The V segment lost 4 bases and the J segment 5 bases; nucleotides outside the gene matches: 5. The CDR3 is 14 residues long. CDR1 and CDR2 from the germline V gene are MNHNY and SVGAGI (reference sequence). The CDR3 reads CASSSRDRNNEQFF. The CDR3 DNA reads as TGTGCCAGCAGTTCCCGGGACAGAAACAATGAGCAGTTCTTC.

A word on this clone: Different DNA sequences within this sample yield the same CDR3. The chain recombines TRBV5-6 with TRBJ2-7, with 8 bases matching TRBD2. With 4 bases clipped from V and 6 bases from J, the junction kept 12 bases outside the gene matches. CDR3 length equals 15 residues. Germline CDR1 and CDR2: SGHDT and YYEEEE. CDR3 sequence: CASSRGLAGGFEQYF. The CDR3, as DNA: TGTGCCAGCAGCCGAGGCCTAGCGGGTGGTTTCGAGCAGTACTTC.

The J gene is TRBJ2-4, the V gene TRBV4-3; 10 bases fit TRBD2. The CDR3 contains 17 residues. Germline V gene sequence: CDR1 LGHNA, CDR2 YSLEER. Germline trimming cut 0 bases from V and 0 bases from J; bases unmatched to any gene: 2. The CDR3 reads CASSQDIAGGAKNIQYF. The DNA for the CDR3 is TGCGCCAGCAGCCAAGACATAGCGGGAGGAGCCAAAAACATTCAGTACTTC.

The chain employs TRBV10-3 and TRBJ2-5, with D hard to call. Germline V gene sequence: CDR1 ENHRY, CDR2 SYGVKD. The length of the CDR3 is 14 residues. V gave up 2 bases and J gave up 1 base, with 8 bases separating them. The CDR3 DNA follows: TGTGCCATCAGTGAGCGGTCAGTCCAAGAGACCCAGTACTTC. Encoded protein: CAISERSVQETQYF.

A word on this clone: The same CDR3 also results from other DNA sequences found in this sample. The V call is TRBV7-2, the J call TRBJ2-2; perhaps TRBD2 as D (6 bases). The germline CDR1 and CDR2 sequences are SGHTA and FQGNSA. The CDR3 is made up of 14 amino acids. The V end lost 4 bases, the J end lost 5 bases, and 11 bases lay between the germline ends. The CDR3 reads CASSSGVGTGELFF. For the CDR3, the DNA is TGTGCCAGCAGCTCGGGGGTAGGGACCGGGGAGCTGTTTTTT.

The V call is TRBV7-8, the J call TRBJ1-5; 9 nucleotides match TRBD1. V lost 5 bases to trimming and J lost 7 bases; unmatched junction nucleotides: 9. The germline CDR1 and CDR2 sequences are SGHVS and FQNEAQ. The CDR3 has 15 amino acids. The CDR3: CASSTGTGSGQPQHF. The CDR3 nucleotides read TGTGCCAGCAGCACCGGGACAGGGTCAGGCCAGCCCCAGCATTTT. Supplemented by reference TRBV7-8 and TRBJ1-5, the full variable domain reads GAGVSQSPRYKVAKRGQDVALRCDPISGHVSLFWYQQALGQGPEFLTYFQNEAQLDKSGLPSDRFFAERPEGSVSTLKIQRTQQEDSAVYLCASSTGTGSGQPQHFGDGTRLSIL.